This passage covers 23 T cell receptor beta chains from one sample sequenced in a study of T cell responses to AZD1222 COVID-19 vaccine. This table comes from immunoSEQ multiplex PCR, and its TCRdb copy is limited to in-frame clones, with some not included. This table has roughly 100,000 clones, approximately 92% appearing once. Material: peripheral blood, obtained 28 days after the second AZD1222 dose. The receptors stem from an adult who received the AZD1222 COVID-19 vaccine.

This chain links TRBV7-2 with TRBJ1-1; 10 bases map to TRBD1. Germline CDR1 reads SGHTA; CDR2 reads FQGNSA. V shed 5 bases, J shed 1 base, and the junction held 4 bases outside the gene matches. The CDR3 length is 15 residues. The CDR3 DNA reads as TGTGCCAGCAGCGCCCGACAGGGGGCGAACACTGAAGCTTTCTTT. Its translation is CASSARQGANTEAFF.

V is TRBV11-2 and J is TRBJ1-4; D uncertain. V was pared by 5 bases and J by 8 bases, with 9 bases between. The CDR3 length is 12 residues. Per germline, CDR1 SGHAT and CDR2 FQNNGV. Here the CDR3 reads CASSPYKEKLFF. The DNA for the CDR3 is TGTGCCAGCAGCCCTTATAAGGAAAAACTGTTTTTT.

The chain employs TRBV7-9 and TRBJ1-1; the match to TRBD1 covers 8 bases. The V and J ends lost 3 bases and 6 bases, in that order; junction bases with no gene match: 12. The CDR3 totals 16 residues. Per germline, CDR1 SEHNR and CDR2 FQNEAQ (reference sequence). In DNA, the CDR3 is TGTGCCAGCAGCTTCGGAGGGCAGGGGGCGTTGGCTGAAGCTTTCTTT. Residues: CASSFGGQGALAEAFF.

CDR3 sequence (DNA): TGTGCCAGTAGCACCGGGACTAGCGGGGCAGCCTACGAGCAGTACTTC. Residues: CASSTGTSGAAYEQYF. The chain links TRBV19 to TRBJ2-7; 13 positions match TRBD2. This CDR3 comprises 16 residues. The germline V gene encodes CDR1 LNHDA and CDR2 SQIVND (reference sequence). The junction had 7 bases not matched to a gene; V was cut back by 6 bases and J by 2 bases.

The chain is built from TRBV28 and TRBJ1-1; D unclear. Trimming stripped 6 bases from V and 3 bases from J, with 14 bases between. Germline CDR1 MDHEN, CDR2 SYDVKM. The length of the CDR3 is 14 residues. CDR3 in amino acids: CASRRVGYDTEAFF. The CDR3 nucleotides read TGTGCCAGCAGGCGGGTAGGGTATGACACTGAAGCTTTCTTT.

The J gene is TRBJ2-7, the V gene TRBV5-1, with 7 bases that match TRBD1. Germline trimming cut 3 bases from V and 4 bases from J; bases unmatched to any gene: 10. Germline V gene data show CDR1 as SGHRS and CDR2 as YFSETQ. The CDR3 length is 15 residues. CDR3 coding DNA: TGCGCCAGCAGCTCCACGGGACAGTTCTTGTACGAGCAGTACTTC. Translating gives CASSSTGQFLYEQYF.

The CDR3 is CASSRQTNEKLFF. CDR3 DNA sequence: TGTGCCAGTAGTCGACAGACAAATGAAAAACTGTTTTTT. The chain recombines TRBV19 with TRBJ1-4, with a weak D call TRBD1 (5 bases). The CDR3 sequence is 13 residues long. Deletions cut 5 bases from V and 5 bases from J, with 9 bases between. Germline values: CDR1 LNHDA, CDR2 SQIVND (reference sequence).

The J gene is TRBJ2-7, the V gene TRBV29-1, with unresolved D. The germline CDR1 and CDR2 sequences are SQVTM and ANQGSEA. This CDR3 is 12 amino acids long. V was shortened by 1 base and J by 5 bases, with 9 bases between the two germline ends. The CDR3 nucleotides are TGCAGCGTTGAAGGCCTCCGGAACGAGCAGTACTTC. Translated: CSVEGLRNEQYF.

The chain employs TRBV7-2 and TRBJ1-6; 7 positions agree with TRBD1. The CDR3 length is 15 residues. After removal of 0 bases from V and 7 bases from J, the junction contained 3 bases not matched to a gene. Germline V gene data show CDR1 as SGHTA and CDR2 as FQGNSA. CDR3 in DNA: TGTGCCAGCAGCTTAGCGGGACAGCTCAATTCACCCCTCCACTTT. This encodes CASSLAGQLNSPLHF.

The chain employs TRBV5-4 and TRBJ1-1; 12 bases agree with TRBD1. The V gene end was trimmed by 7 bases and the J gene end by 6 bases; junction bases not matched to a gene: 4. This CDR3 has 13 residues. Germline V CDR1 and CDR2: SGHNT, YYREEE (reference sequence). The CDR3 protein is CASWGQGAPEAFF. The CDR3 DNA follows: TGTGCCAGCTGGGGACAGGGGGCTCCTGAAGCTTTCTTT.

J is TRBJ2-1 and V is TRBV10-3; TRBD2 aligns across 12 bases. This CDR3 has 13 amino acids. Germline-derived CDR1 and CDR2 are ENHRY and SYGVKD. V shed 4 bases, J shed 9 bases, and the junction held 1 base outside the gene matches. Here the CDR3 DNA reads TGTGCCATCAGTGCGGGACTAGCGGGTGAGCAGTTCTTC. Protein: CAISAGLAGEQFF.

A single count supports this clone. The V call is TRBV4-1, the J call TRBJ2-2, with D possibly being TRBD2 (6 bases). CDR1 is MGHRA and CDR2 is YSYEKL in the germline V gene. V lost 5 bases to trimming and J lost 2 bases, with 12 bases between them. This CDR3 is built from 15 residues. CDR3 nucleotides: TGCGCCAGCAGCTCCCTGGGGGGAAACACCGGGGAGCTGTTTTTT. Protein sequence: CASSSLGGNTGELFF.

The V and J genes are TRBV27 and TRBJ2-5; D possibly corresponds to TRBD2 (6 bases). V gave up 6 bases and J gave up 3 bases, with 11 bases separating them. CDR3 size: 13 residues. Germline V lookup: CDR1 MNHEY, CDR2 SMNVEV (reference sequence). This chain's CDR3 is CASRAGLEETQYF. The CDR3 DNA is TGTGCCAGCAGAGCGGGCCTTGAAGAGACCCAGTACTTC.

In DNA, the CDR3 is TGCGCCAGCAACCTGGGACAGGTGAACACTGAAGCTTTCTTT. Residues: CASNLGQVNTEAFF. The chain couples TRBV5-1 to TRBJ1-1; 8 bases are shared with TRBD1. V lost 6 bases to trimming and J lost 0 bases; unmatched junction nucleotides: 4. Germline V gene lookup returns CDR1 SGHRS and CDR2 YFSETQ. This CDR3 region has 14 residues.

The chain combines TRBV6-1 with TRBJ2-1; 11 nucleotides agree with TRBD1. The germline CDR1 and CDR2 sequences are MNHNS and SASEGT. This CDR3 is built from 16 residues. J lost 7 bases, V lost 2 bases, and 7 bases had no gene match. CDR3 region: CASSEHLGQGVNEQFF. CDR3 in DNA: TGTGCCAGCAGTGAACATTTGGGACAGGGGGTGAATGAGCAGTTCTTC.

This chain joins TRBV7-2 and TRBJ2-7; 12 bases align to TRBD1. Per the germline V gene, CDR1 is SGHTA and CDR2 is FQGNSA. The CDR3 length is 15 residues. Losses at the gene ends were 1 base for V and 8 bases for J; bases not matched to a gene: 6. Here the CDR3 DNA reads TGTGCCAGCAGCTTAGTGGGACAGGGGGCGCCCAAGCAGTACTTC. It is translated as CASSLVGQGAPKQYF.

The chain uses TRBV4-1 and TRBJ2-7, with D perhaps assigned TRBD1 or TRBD2 (6 bases each). Germline V gives CDR1 MGHRA, CDR2 YSYEKL. The CDR3 is made up of 15 amino acids. Trimming took 1 base from V and 2 from J, leaving 12 bases between them. The CDR3 DNA follows: TGCGCCAGCAGCCAAGTGGAGGGGGGCCCCTACGAGCAGTACTTC. Its translation: CASSQVEGGPYEQYF.

The chain links TRBV5-6 to TRBJ1-2; a weak D match, TRBD1 (5 bases). V lost 5 bases and J 0 bases, leaving 8 bases between the germline ends. The CDR3 extends over 13 amino acids. Germline assignment: CDR1 SGHDT and CDR2 YYEEEE. CDR3 residues: CASRRTPNYGYTF. As DNA, the CDR3 is TGTGCCAGCAGAAGGACACCTAACTATGGCTACACCTTC.

V usage is TRBV7-2 and J usage is TRBJ2-1; the D call may be TRBD1 or TRBD2 (5 bases each). CDR1 SGHTA and CDR2 FQGNSA come from the germline V gene. This CDR3 spans 11 amino acids. V was pared by 6 bases and J by 15 bases, with 15 bases between. The CDR3 DNA reads as TGTGCCAGCAGTGGGGCGGGTCTTCCGTTCTTC. Its translation: CASSGAGLPFF.

This rearrangement joins TRBV6-4 to TRBJ2-1; possibly TRBD2 for D (5 bases). Germline CDR1 MRHNA, CDR2 SNTAGT. CDR3 length: 15 residues. Trimming pared 3 bases from V and 0 bases from J, leaving 9 bases between. CDR3 sequence (DNA): TGTGCCAGCAGTGAGGACTTGAGCTCCTACAATGAGCAGTTCTTC. This gives the protein CASSEDLSSYNEQFF.

J is TRBJ2-7 and V is TRBV18; maybe TRBD2 (7 bases). Germline CDR1 KGHSH, CDR2 LQKENI. This CDR3 contains 14 residues. The ends were cut back, 2 bases at V and 2 bases at J, with 10 bases in the middle. CDR3 coding DNA: TGTGCCAGCTCACCATCCGGGGGGCCCTACGAGCAGTACTTC. Amino acid sequence: CASSPSGGPYEQYF.

The chain combines TRBV2 with TRBJ1-6; D remains unclear. The germline gives CDR1 SNHLY, CDR2 FYNNEI. The V gene lost 7 bases and the J gene lost 7 bases, with 11 bases spanning the gap. The CDR3 has 13 residues. The CDR3 coding sequence is TGTGCCAGCAAGTCGGGAGTGAATTCACCCCTCCACTTT. Translated, it gives CASKSGVNSPLHF.

This rearrangement joins TRBV2 to TRBJ2-5, with D possibly TRBD1 on 5 matching bases. This CDR3 is built from 13 residues. Germline loops: CDR1 SNHLY, CDR2 FYNNEI. V was pared by 4 bases and J by 5 bases, with 11 bases between. CDR3 sequence reads: CASSAGSRETQYF. Written as DNA, the CDR3 is TGTGCCAGCAGTGCAGGGTCGAGGGAGACCCAGTACTTC.